The source of this T cell receptor (beta chain) is a study of blood T cell repertoires in COVID-19. Study overall: Whether acute or convalescent, the COVID-19 samples came from the United States, Italy and Spain. In each case, the material was cDNA or gDNA derived from T cells, B-cell-depleted T cells, or PBMCs.

The V gene's germline CDR1 is KGHSH and CDR2 LQKENI. The CDR3 loop spans 16 amino acids. J gave up 8 bases and V 0 bases, and 10 bases lay outside the gene matches. This clone occurred once. As handled by the study authors: Amplified reference gene primers provided the basis for estimating nucleated cell counts. Only in-frame clones appear in the TCRdb table, and some are missing; sequencing was by immunoSEQ multiplex PCR. Clonal size and the V and J genes are those of that table, whereas D and trimming came from the DNA. Here the sample spans 200,000 to 250,000 clones, around 80% being singletons. The TCR originated in a woman in her 70s with acute or convalescent COVID-19. The V gene is TRBV18, the J gene TRBJ2-1, with 7 positions matching TRBD2. The sample taken for sequencing was peripheral blood. The CDR3 reads CASSPPTPGGGDEQFF. CDR3 bases: TGTGCCAGCTCACCACCTACCCCGGGGGGTGGGGATGAGCAGTTCTTC. Looking up the rest from reference TRBV18 and TRBJ2-1 gives the full variable domain: NAGVMQNPRHLVRRRGQEARLRCSPMKGHSHVYWYRQLPEEGLKFMVYLQKENIIDESGMPKERFSAEFPKEGPSILRIQQVVRGDSAAYFCASSPPTPGGGDEQFFGPGTRLTVL.